What follows describes a single T cell receptor beta chain. The antigen remains unidentified. The data originate from a study of breast tumors, draining lymph nodes, adjacent tissues. With 5 bases removed from V and 0 bases from J, the gap between germline ends came to 22 bases. CDR1 and CDR2 from the germline V gene are MDHEN and SYDVKM. This CDR3 region has 19 residues. General observations from the study: Luminal-like breast cancer showed significantly higher tumor–nontumor repertoire similarity than basal-like.

Axillary draining lymph nodes of breast cancer patients supplied the node samples. TCRdb analysed the multiplex PCR reads with MiXCR anew, one entry per CDR3 protein. The sample includes more than 80,000 distinct CDR3 sequences, around 30% of them seen just once. Source material: axillary lymph node tissue. This sequence originates from a female donor with breast cancer. Some clones in this sample may be carry-over from other donors' samples. The chain employs TRBV28 and TRBJ2-2, with TRBD2 as a possible D gene (6 bases). CDR3 residues: CASSGSAFLGTSNTGELFF. CDR3 in DNA: TGTGCCAGCAGTGGGTCGGCGTTCTTAGGGACTTCGAACACCGGGGAGCTGTTTTTT.